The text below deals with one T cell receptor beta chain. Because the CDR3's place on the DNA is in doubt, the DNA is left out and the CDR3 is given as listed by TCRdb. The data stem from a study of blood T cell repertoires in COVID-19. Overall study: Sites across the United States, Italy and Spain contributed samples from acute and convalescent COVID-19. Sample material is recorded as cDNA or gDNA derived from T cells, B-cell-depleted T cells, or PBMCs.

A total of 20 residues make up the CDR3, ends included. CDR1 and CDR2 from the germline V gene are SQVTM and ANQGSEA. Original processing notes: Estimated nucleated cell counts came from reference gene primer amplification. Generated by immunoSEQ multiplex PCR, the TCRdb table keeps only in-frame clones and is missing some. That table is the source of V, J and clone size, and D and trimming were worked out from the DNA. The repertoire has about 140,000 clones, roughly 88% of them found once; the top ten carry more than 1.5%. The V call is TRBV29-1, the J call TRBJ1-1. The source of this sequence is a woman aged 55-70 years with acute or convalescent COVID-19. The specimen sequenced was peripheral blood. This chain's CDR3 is CSVEGISAALKVGKAYEAFF.